These 22 T cell receptor beta chains came from one sample sequenced in a study of cytomegalovirus exposure and HLA in healthy donors. The PCR ran on 60 Vbeta and 13 Jbeta primers. Method: immunoSEQ multiplex PCR; TCRdb's copy keeps in-frame clones and lacks some. The top ten clones hold roughly a sixth of a sample with under 50,000 clones, 60% to 70% of them seen once. The sequenced sample was PBMCs. These receptors all come from a man in his fifties in good health and CMV-seropositive.

The CDR3 region has the DNA TGTGCCAGCAGCTTTAACAGGGCCAAAAACATTCAGTACTTC. It translates to CASSFNRAKNIQYF. The rearrangement uses TRBV11-1 and TRBJ2-4; maybe TRBD1 (5 bases). This CDR3 has 14 amino acids. CDR1 and CDR2 (germline): SGHAT, FQDESV (reference sequence). The ends were cut back, 3 bases at V and 1 base at J, with 7 bases in the middle.

The chain uses TRBV6-5 and TRBJ1-4, with 7 bases that match TRBD1. Germline loops: CDR1 MNHEY, CDR2 SVGAGI. V lost 7 bases to trimming and J lost 5 bases; unmatched junction nucleotides: 4. The CDR3 totals 13 residues. Here the CDR3 reads CASMTGKNEKLFF. The DNA of the CDR3 is TGTGCCAGCATGACAGGGAAGAATGAAAAACTGTTTTTT.

This clone was seen more than once but under ten times. The chain links TRBV28 to TRBJ1-1; no clear D gene. CDR1 is MDHEN, CDR2 SYDVKM, per germline. Trimming shortened V by 2 bases and J by 0 bases, and 4 bases separated the two germline ends. This CDR3 is built from 13 residues. CDR3 bases: TGTGCCAGCAGTTTAACATTGAACACTGAAGCTTTCTTT. Translation gives CASSLTLNTEAFF.

The chain links TRBV18 to TRBJ2-7; 10 nucleotides match TRBD1. Trimming cost V 4 bases and J 2 bases; bases outside gene matches: 5. Germline V lookup: CDR1 KGHSH, CDR2 LQKENI. The CDR3 runs 15 residues. The chain's CDR3 is CASSRPGTGAYEQYF. CDR3 DNA: TGTGCCAGCTCACGTCCCGGGACAGGGGCCTACGAGCAGTACTTC.

This chain uses TRBV29-1 with TRBJ2-1; D might be TRBD1 (6 bases). Trimming pared 8 bases from V and 0 bases from J, leaving 17 bases between. This CDR3 contains 15 residues. Germline V lookup: CDR1 SQVTM, CDR2 ANQGSEA. As DNA, the CDR3 is TGCAGCTCCCGGGACACCGCTAGCTCCTACAATGAGCAGTTCTTC. It encodes CSSRDTASSYNEQFF.

The V and J genes are TRBV5-6 and TRBJ1-1; maybe TRBD1 (6 bases). The CDR3 consists of 14 residues. Germline CDR1 SGHDT, CDR2 YYEEEE. V lost 2 bases and J lost 5, with 13 bases in between. CDR3 sequence reads: CASSLGGVGTEAFF. CDR3 sequence (DNA): TGTGCCAGCAGCTTAGGGGGGGTGGGTACTGAAGCTTTCTTT.

The chain joins TRBV11-2 to TRBJ1-3; no definite D call. There are 15 residues in the CDR3. V shed 3 bases and J shed 3 bases, with 12 bases lying between them. Germline CDR1 reads SGHAT; CDR2 reads FQNNGV. The CDR3: CASSFSGLFGNTIYF. CDR3 nucleotide sequence: TGTGCCAGCAGCTTCTCAGGACTCTTTGGAAACACCATATATTTT.

The V and J genes are TRBV19 and TRBJ1-4; 8 bases are a match to TRBD1. V lost 4 bases and J lost 2; bases outside the gene matches: 3. Germline values: CDR1 LNHDA, CDR2 SQIVND (reference sequence). CDR3 size: 15 residues. DNA of the CDR3: TGTGCCAGTAGTACCACAGGGGGGACTAATGAAAAACTGTTTTTT. Amino acids: CASSTTGGTNEKLFF.

This chain connects TRBV10-3 to TRBJ2-5, with 9 bases lining up with TRBD1. Germline V gene sequence: CDR1 ENHRY, CDR2 SYGVKD. The CDR3 length is 14 residues. The junction had 2 bases not matched to a gene; V was cut back by 6 bases and J by 0 bases. CDR3 loop: CAIRGQGNQETQYF. CDR3 coding DNA: TGTGCCATCAGGGGACAGGGCAACCAAGAGACCCAGTACTTC.

The chain has TRBV29-1 and TRBJ1-2; 10 bases are a match to TRBD1. Germline trimming cut 7 bases from V and 4 bases from J; bases unmatched to any gene: 6. In germline, CDR1 is SQVTM, CDR2 ANQGSEA. This CDR3 is 13 amino acids long. This CDR3 reads CSARDRGGYGYTF. As DNA, the CDR3 is TGCAGCGCCCGGGACAGGGGTGGCTATGGCTACACCTTC.

V and J are TRBV6-6 and TRBJ2-1; TRBD2 matches at 14 bases. Germline trimming cut 8 bases from V and 7 bases from J; bases unmatched to any gene: 7. CDR1 MNHNY and CDR2 SVGAGI come from the germline V gene (reference sequence). This CDR3 is built from 15 residues. CDR3 coding DNA: TGTGCCAGCGCTCGGACTAGCGGGGGGTTGAATGAGCAGTTCTTC. Amino acids: CASARTSGGLNEQFF.

The rearrangement links TRBV4-1 to TRBJ2-4; TRBD2 might be the D (5 bases). Germline V gene lookup returns CDR1 MGHRA and CDR2 YSYEKL. The CDR3 covers 20 residues. V was shortened by 0 bases and J by 2 bases, with 23 bases between the two germline ends. CDR3 nucleotide sequence: TGCGCCAGCAGCCAAGATCCATATTCCCCCTTTAGCGTTCCCAAAAACATTCAGTACTTC. Its protein product is CASSQDPYSPFSVPKNIQYF.

The chain links TRBV27 to TRBJ2-6; D is perhaps TRBD2 (6 bases). Deletions cut 5 bases from V and 4 bases from J, with 12 bases between. Germline values: CDR1 MNHEY, CDR2 SMNVEV (reference sequence). This CDR3 is 15 amino acids long. CDR3 region: CASSPAGGGANVLTF. DNA of the CDR3: TGTGCCAGCAGTCCAGCCGGGGGAGGGGCCAACGTCCTGACTTTC.

The chain uses TRBV19 and TRBJ2-1; 10 bases align to TRBD1. Germline V gene data show CDR1 as LNHDA and CDR2 as SQIVND (reference sequence). V was clipped by 6 bases and J by 4 bases; unmatched bases: 6. This CDR3 region has 15 residues. The CDR3 DNA reads TGTGCCAGTAGATCGGACAGGGGGTATTACAATGAGCAGTTCTTC. It is translated as CASRSDRGYYNEQFF.

The chain has TRBV5-1 and TRBJ1-6; a weak D match, TRBD1 (6 bases). Between the trimmed V and J ends, which lost 4 bases and 10 bases, there was a span of 24 bases. Germline V gene sequence: CDR1 SGHRS, CDR2 YFSETQ. This CDR3 region has 17 residues. CDR3 DNA sequence: TGCGCCAGCAGCCTAGCGGCTGGGGGCAGAACCAGATCACCCCTCCACTTT. It encodes CASSLAAGGRTRSPLHF.

As DNA, the CDR3 is TGTGCCAGCAGTGGCGGGGGAGCTCGCGACGAGCAGTACTTC. Amino acids: CASSGGGARDEQYF. This rearrangement joins TRBV25-1 to TRBJ2-5, with TRBD2 identical over 7 bases. The better agreement between TRBJ2-7 and the DNA end casts doubt on the J call. Germline-derived CDR1 and CDR2 are MGHDK and SYGVNS. CDR3 length: 14 residues.

This sequence joins TRBV6-5 and TRBJ2-3, with D possibly being TRBD1 (6 bases). CDR1 MNHEY and CDR2 SVGAGI come from the germline V gene. CDR3 length: 14 residues. The V end was cut by 6 bases, the J end by 3 bases, with 13 bases between. DNA of the CDR3: TGTGCCAGCAGATTCACCACAGGGACAGATACGCAGTATTTT. It codes for CASRFTTGTDTQYF.

The V gene is TRBV6-1, the J gene TRBJ2-5, with D possibly matching TRBD1 (5 bases). This CDR3 comprises 13 residues. Germline values: CDR1 MNHNS, CDR2 SASEGT. Trimming took 4 bases from V and 5 from J, leaving 11 bases between them. CDR3 DNA sequence: TGTGCCAGCAGTGGGGGCGTGGGGGAGACCCAGTACTTC. Its translation: CASSGGVGETQYF.

The chain carries TRBV9 and TRBJ2-1, with 9 bases identical to TRBD2. The CDR3 covers 14 residues. CDR1 and CDR2 from the germline V gene are SGDLS and YYNGEE. J gave up 10 bases and V 2 bases, and 7 bases lay outside the gene matches. CDR3 sequence reads: CASSVGLAPFEQFF. The CDR3 DNA reads TGTGCCAGCAGCGTGGGACTAGCCCCTTTCGAGCAGTTCTTC.

The chain recombines TRBV28 with TRBJ1-1; D gene unclear. CDR3 length: 16 residues. Germline V gene sequence: CDR1 MDHEN, CDR2 SYDVKM. V was pared by 6 bases and J by 0 bases, with 17 bases between. The CDR3 spells CASRYSGRGMNTEAFF. CDR3 nucleotides: TGTGCCAGCAGATATTCTGGGAGAGGGATGAACACTGAAGCTTTCTTT.

The chain uses TRBV2 and TRBJ2-3; the D is unclear. The CDR3 runs to 14 residues. Germline V CDR1 and CDR2: SNHLY, FYNNEI. Trimming cost V 4 bases and J 0 bases, with 8 bases left between them. CDR3 amino acids: CASSVLSSTDTQYF. CDR3 DNA sequence: TGTGCCAGCAGTGTACTGAGCAGCACAGATACGCAGTATTTT.

The chain recombines TRBV20-1 with TRBJ2-7; possible D gene TRBD2, 5 bases. V shed 7 bases and J shed 1 base, with 8 bases lying between them. From germline, CDR1 is DFQATT and CDR2 SNEGSKA (reference sequence). The CDR3 is 11 amino acids. As DNA, the CDR3 is TGCAGTGTCGGGGTTTCCTACGAGCAGTACTTC. This sequence encodes CSVGVSYEQYF.